The following is a T cell receptor beta chain sequence with its context. Its target is not known. Assay used: immunoSEQ multiplex PCR; TCRdb lists only in-frame clones, some missing. This table has tens of thousands of clones, about 88% appearing once. This sample was taken from a study of a mutant IDH1 vaccine in newly diagnosed glioma. Study summary: Patients received eight vaccinations in weeks 1, 3, 5, 7, 11, 15, 19, 23.

Trimming cost V 5 bases and J 2 bases, with 15 bases left between them. Germline-derived CDR1 and CDR2 are MNHEY and SVGAGI. This CDR3 is 15 amino acids long. Whole-study findings and limits: The authors found pseudoprogression apparently unrelated to changes in top peripheral T cell clonotypes. Vaccine-induced responses were seen in less than 95% of patients, spanning several MHC alleles.

Specified time point: week 5, during vaccination. Each dose of the vaccine consisted of 300 ug of mutant IDH1 20-mer peptide, with topical imiquimod. The study enrolled donors with new WHO grade 3 or 4 IDH1-mutant, ATRX-lost astrocytomas. This receptor was identified in a woman between 45 and 65 years old with glioma. V gene TRBV6-5 combines with J gene TRBJ1-1; D possibly corresponds to TRBD1 (5 bases). The starting material was PBMCs, obtained from a glioma patient whose treatment included an IDH1 peptide vaccine. The CDR3 DNA reads TGTGCCAGCAGTCCAATGAGGAGGGGTAACACTGAAGCTTTCTTT. As protein: CASSPMRRGNTEAFF.